This T cell receptor (beta chain) appears in the sequencing data of a study of control samples from healthy donors and cancer patients. This CDR3 has 16 residues. Per the germline V gene, CDR1 is KGHSH and CDR2 is LQKENI. The V segment lost 3 bases and the J segment 1 base; nucleotides outside the gene matches: 3. TCRdb keeps only in-frame clones here, not all; method: immunoSEQ multiplex PCR. Of 100,000 or so clones listed, roughly 87% are singletons. This clone came up a few times. This sequence joins TRBV18 and TRBJ2-1, with 10 bases lining up with TRBD1. The sequencing input was blood. The TCR was taken from a woman aged 50 to 65 in good health. CDR3 nucleotide sequence: TGTGCCAGCTCACCGGGACAGGGGATGTCCTACAATGAGCAGTTCTTC. Protein product: CASSPGQGMSYNEQFF. Full variable domain (remainder filled in from reference TRBV18 and TRBJ2-1): NAGVMQNPRHLVRRRGQEARLRCSPMKGHSHVYWYRQLPEEGLKFMVYLQKENIIDESGMPKERFSAEFPKEGPSILRIQQVVRGDSAAYFCASSPGQGMSYNEQFFGPGTRLTVL.